Listed below are T cell receptor beta chains from one sample, sequenced in a study of vaccination and CD4 T cells after COVID-19. Antigens of these TCRs are unknown. One entry per CDR3 protein, called by TCRdb with MiXCR from the PCR reads. This table holds about 15,000 distinct CDR3 sequences, over 55% found once. Sequenced material: CD4+ T cells from blood, cultured in vitro. All receptors derive from a human donor who had recovered from COVID-19. Both conserved end residues are part of each CDR3. D genes are given only for firm matches. A row's size may be missing; if present it is once, few, many or a size class.

d_gene: TRBD2; abundance: .; v_gene: TRBV20-1; j_gene: TRBJ2-7; CDR3aa: CSAEPSGRYEQYF; CDR3nt: TGCAGTGCTGAACCTAGCGGGAGGTACGAGCAGTACTTC
d_gene: TRBD1; abundance: .; v_gene: TRBV27; j_gene: TRBJ2-4; CDR3aa: CASGGQGAAKNIQYF; CDR3nt: TGTGCCAGCGGGGGACAGGGGGCAGCCAAAAACATTCAGTACTTC
d_gene: .; abundance: .; v_gene: TRBV7-6; j_gene: TRBJ2-3; CDR3aa: CASSLGLEPGFTDTQYF; CDR3nt: TGTGCCAGCAGCTTAGGACTCGAGCCAGGGTTCACAGATACGCAGTATTTT
d_gene: .; abundance: .; v_gene: TRBV6-1; j_gene: TRBJ2-1; CDR3aa: CASGIHRQARSANEQFF; CDR3nt: TGTGCCAGCGGAATTCACCGACAGGCTCGTTCAGCCAATGAGCAGTTCTTC
d_gene: .; abundance: .; v_gene: TRBV6-5; j_gene: TRBJ2-3; CDR3aa: CASSYSAWGSGTDTQYF; CDR3nt: TGTGCCAGCAGTTACTCCGCGTGGGGGAGTGGCACAGATACGCAGTATTTT
d_gene: .; abundance: few; v_gene: TRBV6-5; j_gene: TRBJ1-2; CDR3aa: CASSSAEGRAVGYTF; CDR3nt: TGTGCCAGCAGTTCCGCGGAGGGCAGGGCCGTGGGCTACACCTTC
d_gene: TRBD1; abundance: .; v_gene: TRBV27; j_gene: TRBJ2-3; CDR3aa: CASSSATGQGARNTQYF; CDR3nt: TGTGCCAGCAGTTCCGCGACGGGACAGGGGGCGCGAAATACGCAGTATTTT
d_gene: .; abundance: .; v_gene: TRBV6-5; j_gene: TRBJ1-1; CDR3aa: CASSSIMNTEAFF; CDR3nt: TGTGCCAGCAGTTCCATAATGAACACTGAAGCTTTCTTT
d_gene: TRBD1; abundance: .; v_gene: TRBV19; j_gene: TRBJ1-2; CDR3aa: CASSIGQGYGYTF; CDR3nt: TGTGCCAGTAGTATTGGACAGGGCTATGGCTACACCTTC
d_gene: .; abundance: few; v_gene: TRBV28; j_gene: TRBJ1-5; CDR3aa: CASSSTQGPQPQHF; CDR3nt: TGTGCCAGCAGTTCAACACAGGGTCCTCAGCCCCAGCATTTT
d_gene: .; abundance: .; v_gene: TRBV7-9; j_gene: TRBJ1-3; CDR3aa: CASSLPGQPMGGNTIHF; CDR3nt: TGTGCCAGCAGCTTACCCGGACAGCCCATGGGGGGAAACACCATACATTTT
d_gene: TRBD1; abundance: .; v_gene: TRBV2; j_gene: TRBJ2-7; CDR3aa: CASRELGQGSYEQYF; CDR3nt: TGTGCCAGCAGGGAGCTGGGACAGGGATCCTACGAGCAGTACTTC
d_gene: .; abundance: .; v_gene: TRBV6-5; j_gene: TRBJ1-1; CDR3aa: CASSSPRGVRTEAFF; CDR3nt: TGTGCCAGCAGTTCCCCCCGGGGAGTTAGGACTGAAGCTTTCTTT
d_gene: TRBD2; abundance: once; v_gene: TRBV20-1; j_gene: TRBJ2-7; CDR3aa: CSARVPGTSSEQYF; CDR3nt: TGCAGTGCTAGAGTACCAGGGACTAGCTCCGAGCAGTACTTC
d_gene: TRBD1; abundance: .; v_gene: TRBV20-1; j_gene: TRBJ2-7; CDR3aa: CSASPQGRDEQYF; CDR3nt: TGCAGTGCTAGTCCACAGGGGCGGGACGAGCAGTACTTC
d_gene: .; abundance: .; v_gene: TRBV27; j_gene: TRBJ1-6; CDR3aa: CASRFSGNSPLHF; CDR3nt: TGTGCCAGCAGATTCTCAGGGAATTCACCCCTCCACTTT
d_gene: .; abundance: .; v_gene: TRBV6-5; j_gene: TRBJ2-7; CDR3aa: CASSYSRAAFYEQYF; CDR3nt: TGTGCCAGCAGTTACTCGAGAGCGGCCTTCTACGAGCAGTACTTC
d_gene: TRBD1; abundance: .; v_gene: TRBV7-2; j_gene: TRBJ1-5; CDR3aa: CASSGQGNQPQHF; CDR3nt: TGTGCCAGCAGCGGACAGGGGAATCAGCCCCAGCATTTT
d_gene: .; abundance: .; v_gene: TRBV11-2; j_gene: TRBJ1-5; CDR3aa: CASSLAGWGQPQHF; CDR3nt: TGTGCCAGCAGCTTAGCGGGGTGGGGTCAGCCCCAGCATTTT
d_gene: .; abundance: .; v_gene: TRBV29-1; j_gene: TRBJ2-3; CDR3aa: CSVAFAARSYTDTQYF; CDR3nt: TGCAGCGTTGCGTTCGCCGCCAGGTCCTACACAGATACGCAGTATTTT
d_gene: .; abundance: .; v_gene: TRBV20-1; j_gene: TRBJ2-5; CDR3aa: CSARGTLQETQYF; CDR3nt: TGCAGTGCTAGAGGGACCCTCCAAGAGACCCAGTACTTC
d_gene: .; abundance: .; v_gene: TRBV10-3; j_gene: TRBJ2-1; CDR3aa: CAIGSSSYNEQFF; CDR3nt: TGTGCCATCGGTTCTAGCTCCTACAATGAGCAGTTCTTC
d_gene: TRBD2; abundance: .; v_gene: TRBV6-4; j_gene: TRBJ2-3; CDR3aa: CATSSGPSTDTQYF; CDR3nt: TGTGCCACCTCTAGCGGACCTAGCACAGATACGCAGTATTTT
d_gene: .; abundance: few; v_gene: TRBV7-3; j_gene: TRBJ2-6; CDR3aa: CASGIQGLAGANVLTF; CDR3nt: TGTGCCAGTGGGATACAGGGTCTGGCTGGGGCCAACGTCCTGACTTTC
d_gene: .; abundance: once; v_gene: TRBV20-1; j_gene: TRBJ1-3; CDR3aa: CSVTGRLGNTIYF; CDR3nt: TGCAGTGTTACAGGACGGCTTGGAAACACCATATATTTT
d_gene: .; abundance: .; v_gene: TRBV5-1; j_gene: TRBJ2-7; CDR3aa: CASSLQGGISYEQYF; CDR3nt: TGCGCCAGCAGCTTACAGGGGGGGATTTCCTACGAGCAGTACTTC
d_gene: .; abundance: once; v_gene: TRBV19; j_gene: TRBJ1-1; CDR3aa: CASSTIGEVLNTEAFF; CDR3nt: TGTGCCAGTAGTACCATAGGGGAGGTTCTTAACACTGAAGCTTTCTTT
d_gene: .; abundance: .; v_gene: TRBV15; j_gene: TRBJ2-5; CDR3aa: CATAGGGPRETQYF; CDR3nt: TGTGCCACAGCAGGGGGAGGGCCCAGGGAGACCCAGTACTTC
d_gene: TRBD1; abundance: .; v_gene: TRBV7-2; j_gene: TRBJ1-4; CDR3aa: CASSFEGQHNEKLFF; CDR3nt: TGTGCCAGCAGCTTCGAGGGACAGCATAATGAAAAACTGTTTTTT
d_gene: TRBD2; abundance: .; v_gene: TRBV20-1; j_gene: TRBJ2-7; CDR3aa: CSARDLGTSGIEQYF; CDR3nt: TGCAGTGCTAGAGATCTCGGGACTAGCGGTATCGAGCAGTACTTC
d_gene: .; abundance: .; v_gene: TRBV2; j_gene: TRBJ1-2; CDR3aa: CASSGQNLNYGYTF; CDR3nt: TGTGCCAGCAGTGGACAGAATCTTAACTATGGCTACACCTTC
d_gene: .; abundance: few; v_gene: TRBV19; j_gene: TRBJ2-5; CDR3aa: CASSPLRGTPTQETQYF; CDR3nt: TGTGCCAGTAGCCCACTGAGAGGGACTCCCACACAAGAGACCCAGTACTTC
d_gene: TRBD1; abundance: .; v_gene: TRBV27; j_gene: TRBJ1-2; CDR3aa: CASSLQPPTGPYGYTF; CDR3nt: TGTGCCAGCAGTCTCCAACCCCCGACAGGGCCCTATGGCTACACCTTC
d_gene: TRBD1; abundance: .; v_gene: TRBV7-2; j_gene: TRBJ1-2; CDR3aa: CASSLRSGGFQGFNYGYTF; CDR3nt: TGTGCCAGCAGCTTAAGGTCAGGGGGCTTTCAAGGATTTAACTATGGCTACACCTTC
d_gene: .; abundance: .; v_gene: TRBV7-9; j_gene: TRBJ1-1; CDR3aa: CASSQAAGAEAFF; CDR3nt: TGTGCCAGCAGCCAAGCGGCAGGCGCTGAAGCTTTCTTT
d_gene: .; abundance: .; v_gene: TRBV2; j_gene: TRBJ1-5; CDR3aa: CASSESVYQPQHF; CDR3nt: TGTGCCAGCAGTGAGTCCGTTTATCAGCCCCAGCATTTT
d_gene: .; abundance: .; v_gene: TRBV28; j_gene: TRBJ2-6; CDR3aa: CASRGGSSGANVLTF; CDR3nt: TGTGCCAGCAGGGGTGGATCCTCTGGGGCCAACGTCCTGACTTTC
d_gene: .; abundance: .; v_gene: TRBV7-6; j_gene: TRBJ2-2; CDR3aa: CASSVLGGPGSGELFF; CDR3nt: TGTGCCAGCAGCGTACTGGGGGGCCCGGGATCCGGGGAGCTGTTTTTT